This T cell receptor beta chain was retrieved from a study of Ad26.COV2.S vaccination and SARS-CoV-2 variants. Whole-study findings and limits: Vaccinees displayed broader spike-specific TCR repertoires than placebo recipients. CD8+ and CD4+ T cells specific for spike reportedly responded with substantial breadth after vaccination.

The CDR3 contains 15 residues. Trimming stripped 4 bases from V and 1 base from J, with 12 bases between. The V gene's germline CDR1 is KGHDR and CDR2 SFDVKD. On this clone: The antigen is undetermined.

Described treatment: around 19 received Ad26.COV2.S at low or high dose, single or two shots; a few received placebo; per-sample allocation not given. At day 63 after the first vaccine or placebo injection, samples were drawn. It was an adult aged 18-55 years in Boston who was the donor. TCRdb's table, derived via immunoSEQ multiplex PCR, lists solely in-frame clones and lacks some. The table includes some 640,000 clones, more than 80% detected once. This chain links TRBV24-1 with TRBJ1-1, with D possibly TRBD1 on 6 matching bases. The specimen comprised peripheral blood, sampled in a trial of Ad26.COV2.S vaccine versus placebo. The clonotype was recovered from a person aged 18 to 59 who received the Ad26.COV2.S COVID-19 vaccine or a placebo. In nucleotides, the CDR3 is TGTGCCACCAGTGACCTGGACAGAGAGAACACTGAAGCTTTCTTT. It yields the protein CATSDLDRENTEAFF.